These 9 T cell receptor beta chains originate from one sample sequenced in a study of blood T cell repertoires in COVID-19 (dated by TCRdb to 2020 to 2021). Libraries were built with the immunoSEQ multiplex PCR assay. TCRdb mirrors the immuneACCESS table, restricted to in-frame sequences. Some clones are absent from its copies; in checked studies, under half trace to an unresolved V gene, and the reason for the others is unknown. The sample data list more than 85,000 clones, and 82% of these were observed just once. The top ten clones comprise under 20% of the sample. Sequenced: peripheral blood. The receptors were gathered from an elderly man with acute or convalescent COVID-19.

This chain joins TRBV19 and TRBJ1-2; 8 bases agree with TRBD1. The germline V gene has CDR1 LNHDA and CDR2 SQIVND (reference sequence). The CDR3 loop spans 13 amino acids. V was pared by 3 bases and J by 4 bases, with 1 base of the junction left unmatched. This CDR3 is CASSIGQGYGYTF. The CDR3, as DNA: TGTGCCAGTAGTATCGGACAGGGCTATGGCTACACCTTC. Full variable domain (remainder filled in from reference TRBV19 and TRBJ1-2): DGGITQSPKYLFRKEGQNVTLSCEQNLNHDAMYWYRQDPGQGLRLIYYSQIVNDFQKGDIAEGYSVSREKKESFPLTVTSAQKNPTAFYLCASSIGQGYGYTFGSGTRLTVV.

The chain is built from TRBV7-2 and TRBJ1-1, with 8 bases fitting TRBD1. CDR3 length: 17 amino acids. Looked up from germline, CDR1 is SGHTA and CDR2 is FQGNSA. Trimming cost V 3 bases and J 4 bases; bases outside gene matches: 13. The CDR3 DNA reads as TGTGCCAGCAGCTTTACCGGGACAGGTATTAGCGGCACTGAAGCTTTCTTT. Translating gives CASSFTGTGISGTEAFF.

The V gene is TRBV4-1, the J gene TRBJ1-2, with TRBD1 matching 7 bases. Germline V gene data show CDR1 as MGHRA and CDR2 as YSYEKL. The CDR3 is 14 residues long. With 1 base clipped from V and 4 bases from J, the junction kept 3 bases outside the gene matches. CDR3 amino acids: CASSQVRTGYGYTF. The CDR3 coding sequence is TGCGCCAGCAGCCAAGTCAGGACAGGCTATGGCTACACCTTC.

CDR3 bases: TGTGCCAGCACCGTGGAGCGGGACAGGGGGAACTATGGCTACACCTTC. It yields the protein CASTVERDRGNYGYTF. V and J are TRBV2 and TRBJ1-2; 11 bases are shared with TRBD1. The J segment lost 2 bases and the V segment lost 7 bases, leaving 9 bases of the junction unmatched. The CDR3 runs 16 residues. The germline V gene has CDR1 SNHLY and CDR2 FYNNEI. Full variable domain (rest looked up from reference TRBV2 and TRBJ1-2): EPEVTQTPSHQVTQMGQEVILRCVPISNHLYFYWYRQILGQKVEFLVSFYNNEISEKSEIFDDQFSVERPDGSNFTLKIRSTKLEDSAMYFCASTVERDRGNYGYTFGSGTRLTVV.

The chain is built from TRBV3-1 (or the pseudogene TRBV3-2) and TRBJ2-2; the D gene is possibly TRBD1 (6 bases). Germline assignment: CDR1 LGHDT and CDR2 YNNKEL (reference sequence). V was trimmed by 6 bases and J by 2 bases, leaving 16 bases between them. The CDR3 extends over 16 amino acids. This CDR3 reads CASSSSDSRNTGELFF. The CDR3 nucleotides are TGTGCCAGCAGTAGTTCGGACAGCCGTAACACCGGGGAGCTGTTTTTT.

This sequence joins TRBV3-1 (or the pseudogene TRBV3-2) and TRBJ2-1, with D tentatively TRBD1 (7 bases). Germline V gives CDR1 LGHDT, CDR2 YNNKEL (reference sequence). V was clipped by 1 base and J by 6 bases, with 13 bases between them. There are 15 residues in the CDR3. The CDR3 loop is CASSQVGRGVNEQFF. The CDR3 bases are TGTGCCAGCAGCCAAGTAGGCAGGGGGGTCAATGAGCAGTTCTTC.

The CDR3 DNA reads TGTGCCAGCAGCTCCCGGACTAGCGGCGAAACAGATACGCAGTATTTT. As protein: CASSSRTSGETDTQYF. The gene calls are TRBV11-2 and TRBJ2-3, with 10 bases aligning to TRBD2. CDR1 SGHAT and CDR2 FQNNGV come from the germline V gene. The ends lost 4 bases at V and 3 bases at J; junction bases unmatched: 7. This CDR3 is 16 amino acids long. Looking up the rest from reference TRBV11-2 and TRBJ2-3 gives the full variable domain: EAGVAQSPRYKIIEKRQSVAFWCNPISGHATLYWYQQILGQGPKLLIQFQNNGVVDDSQLPKDRFSAERLKGVDSTLKIQPAKLEDSAVYLCASSSRTSGETDTQYFGPGTRLTVL.

The chain employs TRBV18 and TRBJ1-1; TRBD1 agrees at 8 bases. CDR3 length: 13 amino acids. The germline V gene has CDR1 KGHSH and CDR2 LQKENI. After removal of 8 bases from V and 5 bases from J, the junction contained 7 bases not matched to a gene. The CDR3 sequence: CASRTQGATEAFF. The CDR3, as DNA: TGTGCCAGCCGTACGCAGGGGGCGACTGAAGCTTTCTTT.

This chain's CDR3 is CASRTLRAGMGYGYTF. The CDR3 DNA reads as TGTGCCAGCAGAACCCTCCGGGCAGGGATGGGCTATGGCTACACCTTC. This chain joins TRBV28 and TRBJ1-2; D is perhaps TRBD1 (5 bases). The ends were cut back, 6 bases at V and 4 bases at J, with 21 bases in the middle. CDR3 length: 16 residues. CDR1 MDHEN and CDR2 SYDVKM come from the germline V gene.